This T cell receptor beta chain was identified during a study of CD8+CD57+ T cells in acquired aplastic anemia. Across the whole study: Sorted cells (CD4+ and CD8+) yielded DNA amounts that averaged roughly 3.5 ug. Points from the study as a whole: Patients and controls had CD8+ Simpson's diversity values that were not significantly distinct. A set of about 30 CD8+ CDR3 sequences was shared between patients and controls, and these sequences appeared highly expressed in patients.

Germline-derived CDR1 and CDR2 are SGHNT and YYREEE (reference sequence). The CDR3 runs to 17 residues. Losses at the gene ends were 3 bases for V and 6 bases for J; bases not matched to a gene: 7. For CDR3 and TCR beta VDJ profiling, genomic DNA was the template used. MiXCR, applied by TCRdb to the reads, yields one record per CDR3 protein. The data hold around 180,000 distinct CDR3 sequences, with less than 65% observed a single time. Worth noting for this clonotype: What it binds is unknown.

Source material: sorted CD4+, CD8+, or CD8+CD57+ T cells (not recorded which) from PBMCs. The sequence was collected from a human donor with severe aplastic anemia or a healthy control (not recorded which). The V gene is TRBV5-4, the J gene TRBJ1-6; 12 bases are a match to TRBD1. CDR3 in DNA: TGTGCCAGCAGCTCTGACCGGGACAGGGGGCGTAATTCACCCCTCCACTTT. It encodes CASSSDRDRGRNSPLHF.